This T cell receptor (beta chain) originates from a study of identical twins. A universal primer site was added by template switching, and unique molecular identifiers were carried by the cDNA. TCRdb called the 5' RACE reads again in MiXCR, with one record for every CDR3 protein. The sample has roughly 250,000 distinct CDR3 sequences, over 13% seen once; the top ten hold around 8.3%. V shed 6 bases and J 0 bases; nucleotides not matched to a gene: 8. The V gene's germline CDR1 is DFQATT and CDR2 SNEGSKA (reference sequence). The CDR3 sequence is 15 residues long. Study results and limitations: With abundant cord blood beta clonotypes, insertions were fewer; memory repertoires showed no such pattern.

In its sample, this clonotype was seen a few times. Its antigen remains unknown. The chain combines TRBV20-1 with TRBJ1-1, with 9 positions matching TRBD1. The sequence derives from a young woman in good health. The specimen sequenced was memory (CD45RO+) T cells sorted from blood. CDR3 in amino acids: CSAKNRGPLNTEAFF. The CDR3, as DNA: TGCAGTGCAAAAAACAGGGGGCCTTTGAACACTGAAGCTTTCTTT.